This T cell receptor (beta chain) was sequenced during a study of cytomegalovirus exposure and HLA in healthy donors. This clone was seen once. This PCR relied on a set of 60 Vbeta primers and 13 Jbeta primers. TCRdb keeps only in-frame clones here, not all; method: immunoSEQ multiplex PCR. The sample lists over 120,000 clones; over 75% were seen once. The germline V gene encodes CDR1 PRHDT and CDR2 FYEKMQ (reference sequence). The CDR3 length is 11 residues. Deletions cut 5 bases from V and 3 bases from J, with 4 bases between. The chain combines TRBV13 with TRBJ2-5; D is unclear. The sequenced sample was PBMCs. The receptor was derived from a man aged 50 or older in good health and CMV-seronegative. Written as DNA, the CDR3 is TGTGCCAGCAGCCCTAAAGAGACCCAGTACTTC. Translating gives CASSPKETQYF. The full variable domain, with the rest looked up from reference TRBV13 and TRBJ2-5, is AAGVIQSPRHLIKEKRETATLKCYPIPRHDTVYWYQQGPGQDPQFLISFYEKMQSDKGSIPDRFSAQQFSDYHSELNMSSLELGDSALYFCASSPKETQYFGPGTRLLVL.